The 21 T cell receptor beta chains in this list originate from one sample, sequenced in a study of T cell changes during pregnancy in multiple sclerosis. Repertoires were generated with immunoSEQ multiplex PCR, while TCRdb's copy carries only in-frame clones and drops some. The table includes some 74,000 clones, approximately 92% detected once. The specimen was peripheral blood, collected before pregnancy. The receptor source for this set is a female donor with multiple sclerosis, enrolled in a pregnancy study.

A word on this clone: An end of the junction differs from the germline gene, which may be a read error. The chain couples TRBV7-7 to TRBJ2-5; 9 bases line up with TRBD1. Germline CDR1 SSHAT, CDR2 FNYEAQ (reference sequence). CDR3 length: 17 residues. The CDR3 nucleotides are TGTGCTAGCAGCTTGGGACAGGGTTTGGTAGGCCAAGAGACCCAGTACTTC. As protein: CASSLGQGLVGQETQYF.

The chain has TRBV2 and TRBJ1-1; D gene unclear. The ends were cut back, 6 bases at V and 5 bases at J, with 19 bases in the middle. The V gene's germline CDR1 is SNHLY and CDR2 FYNNEI. The CDR3 length is 15 residues. The CDR3 reads CASRPLTAAGTEAFF. The CDR3 nucleotides are TGTGCCAGCAGACCCTTGACCGCCGCGGGAACTGAAGCTTTCTTT. Together with reference TRBV2 and TRBJ1-1, the CDR3 gives the full variable domain: EPEVTQTPSHQVTQMGQEVILRCVPISNHLYFYWYRQILGQKVEFLVSFYNNEISEKSEIFDDQFSVERPDGSNFTLKIRSTKLEDSAMYFCASRPLTAAGTEAFFGQGTRLTVV.

This chain uses TRBV10-3 with TRBJ2-1; TRBD1 matches 7 bases. This CDR3 has 14 amino acids. Germline V gives CDR1 ENHRY, CDR2 SYGVKD. V lost 5 bases to trimming and J lost 12 bases; unmatched junction nucleotides: 13. The CDR3 spells CAISSTGQNPGQFF. As DNA, the CDR3 is TGTGCCATCAGTTCGACGGGACAGAACCCTGGGCAGTTCTTC.

CDR3 sequence (DNA): TGTGCCAGCAGCTTAACTCGGGGGACTGAAGCTTTCTTT. As protein: CASSLTRGTEAFF. The J gene is TRBJ1-1, the V gene TRBV7-2; D possibly corresponds to TRBD1 (5 bases). Germline V gene sequence: CDR1 SGHTA, CDR2 FQGNSA. V lost 2 bases and J lost 5, with 9 bases in between. CDR3 length: 13 amino acids.

In its sample, this clone was seen a few times. The chain uses TRBV19 and TRBJ2-5; D gene unclear. The CDR3 consists of 14 residues. CDR1 and CDR2 (germline): LNHDA, SQIVND (reference sequence). Between the trimmed V and J ends, which lost 2 bases and 5 bases, there was a span of 12 bases. The CDR3 DNA sequence: TGTGCCAGTAGTATAAATCGCGAAGTGGAGACCCAGTACTTC. Protein: CASSINREVETQYF. Full variable domain (remainder filled in from reference TRBV19 and TRBJ2-5): DGGITQSPKYLFRKEGQNVTLSCEQNLNHDAMYWYRQDPGQGLRLIYYSQIVNDFQKGDIAEGYSVSREKKESFPLTVTSAQKNPTAFYLCASSINREVETQYFGPGTRLLVL.

The chain links TRBV2 to TRBJ1-3, with D possibly matching TRBD1 (5 bases). Germline V gene lookup returns CDR1 SNHLY and CDR2 FYNNEI. The CDR3 runs 14 residues. Deletions cut 8 bases from V and 0 bases from J, with 11 bases between. The CDR3 is CASRDSTSGNTIYF. CDR3 bases: TGTGCCAGCCGAGACAGTACCTCTGGAAACACCATATATTTT.

The J gene is TRBJ2-1, the V gene TRBV29-1, with D uncertain. Germline V gene sequence: CDR1 SQVTM, CDR2 ANQGSEA. Trimming removed 6 bases from V and 6 bases from J, with 21 bases in between. The CDR3 spans 15 residues. CDR3 sequence reads: CSVTHSATNTNEQFF. The CDR3, as DNA: TGCAGCGTGACTCACTCGGCCACAAACACCAATGAGCAGTTCTTC.

With regard to this clone: At the DNA level, this CDR3 is encoded by other sequences in the same sample as well. V usage is TRBV19 and J usage is TRBJ2-7; 9 nucleotides align to TRBD1. Germline CDR1 is LNHDA and CDR2 is SQIVND (reference sequence). J was trimmed by 2 bases and V by 6 bases; bases with no gene match: 5. The CDR3 is made up of 14 amino acids. Here the CDR3 reads CASSLGQGPYEQYF. The CDR3 coding sequence is TGTGCCAGTAGCCTGGGACAGGGTCCCTACGAGCAGTACTTC.

The genes are TRBV29-1 and TRBJ1-2; no firm D call. The CDR3 is made up of 13 amino acids. Germline CDR1 reads SQVTM; CDR2 reads ANQGSEA. V dropped 3 bases and J dropped 0 bases, with 8 bases sitting between them. The CDR3 protein is CSVDGTPNYGYTF. The DNA for the CDR3 is TGCAGCGTTGATGGCACGCCTAACTATGGCTACACCTTC.

The chain combines TRBV15 with TRBJ2-7; 10 bases fit TRBD2. CDR3 size: 16 residues. V lost 3 bases to trimming and J lost 4 bases; unmatched junction nucleotides: 9. Germline loops: CDR1 LNHNV, CDR2 YYDKDF (reference sequence). CDR3 DNA sequence: TGTGCCACCAGCAGTAGACTAGCGGGTGACCCGTACGAGCAGTACTTC. Encoded protein: CATSSRLAGDPYEQYF.

The CDR3 is CASKNERDIAKNIQYF. The CDR3 coding sequence is TGTGCCAGCAAGAATGAGAGGGATATAGCCAAAAACATTCAGTACTTC. The V call is TRBV6-6, the J call TRBJ2-4; TRBD2 might be the D (5 bases). This CDR3 is 16 amino acids long. Trimming removed 7 bases at V and 0 bases at J, with 16 bases between. Germline assignment: CDR1 MNHNY and CDR2 SVGAGI (reference sequence).

This chain connects TRBV19 to TRBJ2-7, with D possibly being TRBD2 (6 bases). Germline V CDR1 and CDR2: LNHDA, SQIVND (reference sequence). V shed 3 bases and J shed 3 bases, with 15 bases lying between them. The CDR3 loop spans 15 amino acids. CDR3 residues: CASSMTGVNHYEQYF. The CDR3 coding sequence is TGTGCCAGTAGTATGACGGGAGTGAACCACTACGAGCAGTACTTC.

Only a few counts were recorded for this clone. This chain links TRBV4-1 with TRBJ1-1; D unclear. Trimming took 0 bases from V and 5 from J, leaving 13 bases between them. There are 15 residues in the CDR3. Germline CDR1 is MGHRA and CDR2 is YSYEKL. CDR3 amino acids: CASSQDDALRTEAFF. CDR3 DNA sequence: TGCGCCAGCAGCCAAGACGATGCCCTCAGGACTGAAGCTTTCTTT.

The V and J genes are TRBV18 and TRBJ2-1; 9 nucleotides agree with TRBD1. V was pared by 0 bases and J by 2 bases, with 2 bases of the junction left unmatched. CDR1 is KGHSH, CDR2 LQKENI, per germline. The CDR3 runs 16 residues. This CDR3 is CASSPPRDRAYNEQFF. In DNA form, the CDR3 reads TGTGCCAGCTCACCACCGCGGGACAGGGCCTACAATGAGCAGTTCTTC.

This clone was counted a single time. The chain joins TRBV19 to TRBJ2-7; 10 bases map to TRBD2. Germline V gene data show CDR1 as LNHDA and CDR2 as SQIVND (reference sequence). The CDR3 is made up of 15 amino acids. J was trimmed by 4 bases and V by 3 bases; bases with no gene match: 6. The CDR3 is CASSMPGLARYEQYF. CDR3 coding DNA: TGTGCCAGTAGTATGCCGGGACTAGCGAGATACGAGCAGTACTTC. Based on the CDR3 plus reference TRBV19 and TRBJ2-7, the full variable domain is DGGITQSPKYLFRKEGQNVTLSCEQNLNHDAMYWYRQDPGQGLRLIYYSQIVNDFQKGDIAEGYSVSREKKESFPLTVTSAQKNPTAFYLCASSMPGLARYEQYFGPGTRLTVT.

The chain combines TRBV6-6 with TRBJ2-5; 11 positions agree with TRBD2. J lost 4 bases, V lost 7 bases, and 5 bases had no gene match. The germline V gene has CDR1 MNHNY and CDR2 SVGAGI (reference sequence). CDR3 length equals 14 residues. The CDR3 nucleotides read TGTGCCAGCACTCCCGGACTAGCGGGAGAGACCCAGTACTTC. Amino acids: CASTPGLAGETQYF.

There are a few counts of this clone. This sequence joins TRBV7-9 and TRBJ1-2, with TRBD1 identical over 8 bases. CDR3 length: 15 amino acids. With V trimmed by 3 bases and J by 6 bases, 9 bases remained unmatched. The germline V gene has CDR1 SEHNR and CDR2 FQNEAQ (reference sequence). Written as DNA, the CDR3 is TGTGCCAGCAGCTTTCCGGGACAGGCTCTAAATGGCTACACCTTC. Translation gives CASSFPGQALNGYTF.

The chain employs TRBV19 and TRBJ2-7; weak D call: TRBD2 (5 bases). CDR1 LNHDA and CDR2 SQIVND come from the germline V gene (reference sequence). This CDR3 has 12 amino acids. V lost 9 bases and J 3 bases, leaving 12 bases between the germline ends. In nucleotides, the CDR3 is TGTGCCAGCGGGAACGGGAACTACGAGCAGTACTTC. Translating gives CASGNGNYEQYF.

V is TRBV5-1 and J is TRBJ2-1, with a possible D match to TRBD2 (5 bases). The CDR3 covers 14 residues. The germline gives CDR1 SGHRS, CDR2 YFSETQ. V dropped 0 bases and J dropped 10 bases, with 14 bases sitting between them. CDR3 sequence reads: CASSLDLARQEQFF. CDR3 DNA: TGCGCCAGCAGCTTGGATCTAGCCCGGCAAGAGCAGTTCTTC.

This sequence joins TRBV19 and TRBJ2-1; 8 bases align to TRBD2. CDR1 and CDR2 from the germline V gene are LNHDA and SQIVND (reference sequence). The CDR3 runs to 15 residues. V dropped 5 bases and J dropped 2; count of bases not matched to a gene: 5. The CDR3 nucleotides read TGTGCCAGTAGTTGGAGCGGGAGTACCTACAATGAGCAGTTCTTC. This gives the protein CASSWSGSTYNEQFF.

By share, this clone counts as large (0.1 to 1%). The chain links TRBV6-4 to TRBJ2-1; TRBD2 might be the D (5 bases). V dropped 0 bases and J dropped 8 bases, with 8 bases sitting between them. This CDR3 spans 13 amino acids. Germline V gives CDR1 MRHNA, CDR2 SNTAGT. The CDR3 protein is CASSDSGRDEQFF. The CDR3 coding sequence is TGTGCCAGCAGTGACTCAGGGCGGGATGAGCAGTTCTTC.